This T cell receptor beta chain was recovered during a study of blood T cell repertoires in COVID-19. Study details: The cDNA or gDNA used as material had been derived from T cells, B-cell-depleted T cells, or PBMCs.

Per the original data handling: From reference gene primer amplification, estimates of nucleated cell counts were derived. The method was immunoSEQ multiplex PCR; TCRdb's version includes in-frame clones alone and lacks a portion of them. The DNA gave D and trimming, while V, J and clone size come from that table. The sample has 100,000 to 150,000 clones, 65% to 90% seen once. Germline CDR1 reads MGHRA; CDR2 reads YSYEKL. V gave up 1 base and J gave up 5 bases; unmatched junction bases: 7. This CDR3 spans 16 amino acids. J is TRBJ1-2 and V is TRBV4-1; 10 bases align to TRBD1. This sequence was found in a man older than 75 with active or convalescent COVID-19. Material: peripheral blood. This CDR3 reads CASSQGGQGPIYGYTF. In nucleotides, the CDR3 is TGCGCCAGCAGCCAAGGGGGACAGGGGCCGATATATGGCTACACCTTC.